The 32 T cell receptor beta chains below come from one sample, sequenced in a study of radiotherapy plus CTLA-4 blockade in lung cancer. TCRdb's copy holds only in-frame clones and misses some; the assay was immunoSEQ multiplex PCR. The table has tens of thousands of clones, around 87% seen once. The sequenced sample was peripheral blood, obtained from a patient treated with radiotherapy plus ipilimumab. The receptors were gathered from a human donor with non-small cell lung cancer that progressed on radiotherapy plus ipilimumab.

The chain uses TRBV5-8 and TRBJ1-2; D possibly corresponds to TRBD1 (6 bases). The CDR3 covers 14 residues. CDR1 is SGHTS and CDR2 is YDEGEE in the germline V gene. The V end lost 0 bases, the J end lost 4 bases, and 10 bases lay between the germline ends. CDR3 sequence: CASSLGGGTYGYTF. The CDR3 nucleotides read TGTGCCAGCAGCTTGGGGGGGGGCACCTATGGCTACACCTTC.

This chain uses TRBV7-2 with TRBJ2-3, with no clear D. V dropped 2 bases and J dropped 0 bases, with 15 bases sitting between them. CDR3 length: 17 residues. CDR1 is SGHTA and CDR2 is FQGNSA in the germline V gene. The CDR3, as DNA: TGTGCCAGCAGCTTATCTGCAGAAACTACTAGCACAGATACGCAGTATTTT. Translating it yields CASSLSAETTSTDTQYF.

The chain combines TRBV2 with TRBJ2-7; 8 bases match TRBD2. Germline CDR1 SNHLY, CDR2 FYNNEI. The CDR3 has 14 residues. The V and J ends lost 6 bases and 6 bases, in that order; junction bases with no gene match: 10. This CDR3 reads CASRATATSGEQYF. CDR3 sequence (DNA): TGTGCCAGCAGAGCCACAGCTACTAGCGGCGAGCAGTACTTC.

This clone occurred once. The rearrangement joins TRBV21-1 to TRBJ1-2; the DNA was not compared with TRBD1, the D call given in the table. TRBV21-1 is marked as a pseudogene. The CDR3 covers 19 residues. CDR3 sequence (DNA): TGTGCCAGCCGTCAGGGACAGGGAGGTTGTATTTTATTGGTTTATGGCTACACCTTC. Translated, it gives CASRQGQGGCILLVYGYTF.

CDR3 bases: TGTGCCAGCAGCTCTTACAGCAATTCACCCCTCCACTTT. It specifies CASSSYSNSPLHF. The chain is built from TRBV7-2 and TRBJ1-6, with D uncertain. The CDR3 spans 13 residues. The ends were cut back, 4 bases at V and 7 bases at J, with 8 bases in the middle. Per the germline V gene, CDR1 is SGHTA and CDR2 is FQGNSA.

The V and J genes are TRBV5-1 and TRBJ1-1, with a tentative D call TRBD1 (6 bases). Germline loops: CDR1 SGHRS, CDR2 YFSETQ. Trimming removed 7 bases from V and 2 bases from J, with 15 bases in between. The CDR3 has 14 amino acids. The CDR3 spells CASRVGGLNTEAFF. DNA of the CDR3: TGCGCCAGCCGTGTCGGGGGCTTAAACACTGAAGCTTTCTTT.

The gene calls are TRBV5-6 and TRBJ1-1; D gene unclear. CDR3 length: 16 residues. Trimming took 0 bases from V and 1 from J, leaving 13 bases between them. From germline, CDR1 is SGHDT and CDR2 YYEEEE. CDR3 in DNA: TGTGCCAGCAGCTTGGGGGGAGCAGGACCGAACACTGAAGCTTTCTTT. Protein product: CASSLGGAGPNTEAFF.

This clone was seen a few times. The V and J genes are TRBV29-1 and TRBJ2-7, with D possibly called TRBD1 or TRBD2 (6 bases each). Between the trimmed V and J ends, which lost 4 bases and 3 bases, there was a span of 13 bases. Germline V gene sequence: CDR1 SQVTM, CDR2 ANQGSEA. The CDR3 loop spans 13 amino acids. CDR3 bases: TGCAGCGTTGGTTCAGGGGAGGACTACGAGCAGTACTTC. This gives the protein CSVGSGEDYEQYF.

In regard to this clone: The same CDR3 arises from other DNA sequences in this sample as well. This chain connects TRBV18 to TRBJ2-1; 11 bases are a match to TRBD2. This CDR3 region has 14 residues. Germline-derived CDR1 and CDR2 are KGHSH and LQKENI. With V trimmed by 2 bases and J by 6 bases, 0 bases remained unmatched. This CDR3 is CASSPGTSGNEQFF. The CDR3 DNA reads TGTGCCAGCTCACCAGGGACTAGCGGCAATGAGCAGTTCTTC.

This chain joins TRBV30 and TRBJ1-2; unclear D gene. The CDR3 length is 12 residues. V gave up 0 bases and J gave up 4 bases, with 6 bases separating them. Germline V gene lookup returns CDR1 GTSNPN and CDR2 SVGIG (reference sequence). The CDR3 spells CAWSVRPYGYTF. Here the CDR3 DNA reads TGTGCCTGGAGTGTCCGTCCCTATGGCTACACCTTC.

J is TRBJ1-2 and V is TRBV4-3; a possible D gene is TRBD1 (5 bases). The V gene's germline CDR1 is LGHNA and CDR2 YSLEER. Trimming pared 0 bases from V and 0 bases from J, leaving 8 bases between. The CDR3 sequence is 15 residues long. CDR3 sequence reads: CASSQEVGPNYGYTF. In DNA, the CDR3 is TGCGCCAGCAGCCAAGAGGTGGGACCTAACTATGGCTACACCTTC.

The rearrangement uses TRBV27 and TRBJ1-2, with 9 bases fitting TRBD1. Germline V gene data show CDR1 as MNHEY and CDR2 as SMNVEV (reference sequence). The CDR3 extends over 17 amino acids. The ends lost 3 bases at V and 8 bases at J; junction bases unmatched: 16. In DNA, the CDR3 is TGTGCCAGCAGTTTTGGTTTTATGACAGGGGGACTAGGAGGCTACACCTTC. Translation: CASSFGFMTGGLGGYTF.

CDR3 bases: TGTGCCAGTAGTCGATACGAACAGCCCCAGCATTTT. It translates to CASSRYEQPQHF. This chain links TRBV19 with TRBJ1-5; D is uncertain. Germline V CDR1 and CDR2: LNHDA, SQIVND (reference sequence). This CDR3 contains 12 residues. Trimming stripped 5 bases from V and 7 bases from J, with 9 bases between.

CDR3 DNA sequence: TGCGCCAGCAGCCAAGACAGGCTAGCGGGGGGAACTTCAGGCACAGATACGCAGTATTTT. Translating gives CASSQDRLAGGTSGTDTQYF. The chain links TRBV4-1 to TRBJ2-3, with 11 bases fitting TRBD2. In germline, CDR1 is MGHRA, CDR2 YSYEKL. V lost 0 bases to trimming and J lost 1 base; unmatched junction nucleotides: 12. The CDR3 extends over 20 amino acids.

This chain joins TRBV9 and TRBJ1-2; D is possibly TRBD1 (6 bases). Trimming stripped 4 bases from V and 4 bases from J, with 17 bases between. The CDR3 is 15 amino acids. Germline V gene sequence: CDR1 SGDLS, CDR2 YYNGEE. CDR3 region: CASSSRGGLLYGYTF. As DNA, the CDR3 is TGTGCCAGCAGCTCCAGAGGGGGGCTCCTCTATGGCTACACCTTC.

This clone was seen more than once but under ten times. J is TRBJ1-2 and V is TRBV28, with a tentative D call TRBD1 (5 bases). V was pared by 2 bases and J by 7 bases, with 11 bases between. This CDR3 is built from 13 residues. The germline V gene has CDR1 MDHEN and CDR2 SYDVKM. In DNA form, the CDR3 reads TGTGCCAGCAGTTTAGAAGGGGAGCGTGGCTACACCTTC. It is translated as CASSLEGERGYTF.

This clone has just one count. The chain carries TRBV29-1 and TRBJ2-7; the D gene is possibly TRBD2 (6 bases). The V gene lost 1 base and the J gene lost 6 bases, with 19 bases spanning the gap. From germline, CDR1 is SQVTM and CDR2 ANQGSEA. This CDR3 region has 15 residues. The CDR3 nucleotides read TGCAGCGTTGAAGGGAGGGTCGGGGTAAATACCGAGCAGTACTTC. Encoded protein: CSVEGRVGVNTEQYF.

The chain employs TRBV7-9 and TRBJ1-6; TRBD1 might be the D (5 bases). V was clipped by 5 bases and J by 6 bases, with 14 bases between them. Germline CDR1 is SEHNR and CDR2 is FQNEAQ (reference sequence). The CDR3 has 15 residues. The CDR3 spells CASSPSGKSNSPLHF. CDR3 nucleotide sequence: TGTGCCAGCAGCCCCTCAGGGAAATCTAATTCACCCCTCCACTTT. The entire variable domain, with the rest obtained from reference TRBV7-9 and TRBJ1-6, is as follows: DTGVSQNPRHKITKRGQNVTFRCDPISEHNRLYWYRQTLGQGPEFLTYFQNEAQLEKSRLLSDRFSAERPKGSFSTLEIQRTEQGDSAMYLCASSPSGKSNSPLHFGNGTRLTVT.

This clone has just a few counts. The rearrangement links TRBV6-1 to TRBJ1-1; D is unclear. Germline CDR1 reads MNHNS; CDR2 reads SASEGT. This CDR3 has 12 residues. Trimming shortened V by 10 bases and J by 4 bases, and 13 bases separated the two germline ends. The CDR3 sequence: CATLTGRTEAFF. The CDR3 coding sequence is TGTGCCACCTTAACGGGCCGCACTGAAGCTTTCTTT.

The rearrangement joins TRBV29-1 to TRBJ1-2, with D possibly TRBD1 on 5 matching bases. Trimming pared 1 base from V and 1 base from J, leaving 10 bases between. Germline V gene lookup returns CDR1 SQVTM and CDR2 ANQGSEA. This CDR3 region has 14 residues. CDR3 region: CSVEGQSFNYGYTF. CDR3 sequence (DNA): TGCAGCGTTGAAGGACAGAGCTTTAACTATGGCTACACCTTC.

The chain links TRBV7-2 to TRBJ1-2, with D hard to call. CDR1 is SGHTA and CDR2 is FQGNSA in the germline V gene. This CDR3 is 12 amino acids long. V lost 3 bases, J lost 8 bases, and 10 bases lay in between. CDR3 in DNA: TGTGCCAGCAGCTTGCCCGTCGGGGGCTACACCTTC. Translated: CASSLPVGGYTF.

V usage is TRBV7-2 and J usage is TRBJ1-4, with 8 positions matching TRBD1. Germline CDR1 SGHTA, CDR2 FQGNSA. Trimming removed 5 bases from V and 7 bases from J; junction bases left unmatched: 6. This CDR3 is built from 14 residues. CDR3 sequence reads: CASSPTGVGEKLFF. DNA for the CDR3: TGTGCCAGCAGCCCGACAGGGGTTGGTGAAAAACTGTTTTTT.

The gene calls are TRBV28 and TRBJ2-7; D unresolved. Trimming removed 5 bases from V and 4 bases from J, with 12 bases in between. Germline CDR1 and CDR2: MDHEN and SYDVKM. There are 13 residues in the CDR3. CDR3 bases: TGTGCCAGCAGTCCCCTCGGCCGTTACGAGCAGTACTTC. Translated: CASSPLGRYEQYF.

This clone showed up just a few times. The chain joins TRBV7-9 to TRBJ1-4, with 8 bases identical to TRBD1. This CDR3 region has 15 residues. Germline V gene data show CDR1 as SEHNR and CDR2 as FQNEAQ (reference sequence). After removal of 5 bases from V and 3 bases from J, the junction contained 5 bases not matched to a gene. The CDR3: CASSPPGQANEKLFF. The CDR3 bases are TGTGCCAGCAGCCCGCCGGGACAGGCTAATGAAAAACTGTTTTTT.

The V and J genes are TRBV5-1 and TRBJ1-1; D not certain. Per germline, CDR1 SGHRS and CDR2 YFSETQ. V was shortened by 4 bases and J by 1 base, with 11 bases between the two germline ends. CDR3 length: 14 amino acids. CDR3 nucleotide sequence: TGCGCCAGCAGCACCGGCTCAGCGAACACTGAAGCTTTCTTT. Translated, it gives CASSTGSANTEAFF.

This chain joins TRBV5-1 and TRBJ2-3, with TRBD2 identical over 8 bases. J lost 5 bases, V lost 4 bases, and 9 bases had no gene match. Germline CDR1 SGHRS, CDR2 YFSETQ. This CDR3 has 15 residues. CDR3 sequence: CASSPLAGRIDTQYF. The CDR3 coding sequence is TGCGCCAGCAGCCCCTTAGCGGGAAGGATAGATACGCAGTATTTT.

The chain has TRBV6-5 and TRBJ1-4, with D possibly TRBD1 on 6 matching bases. The CDR3 has 15 amino acids. CDR1 and CDR2 from the germline V gene are MNHEY and SVGAGI. Trimming removed 6 bases from V and 4 bases from J, with 15 bases in between. The CDR3 sequence is CASRSRGSINEKLFF. DNA of the CDR3: TGTGCCAGCAGAAGTAGGGGGTCAATTAATGAAAAACTGTTTTTT.

This clone came up once. The genes are TRBV7-6 and TRBJ2-5; TRBD2 agrees at 13 bases. Trimming removed 1 base from V and 2 bases from J; junction bases left unmatched: 16. The CDR3 contains 21 residues. Per the germline V gene, CDR1 is SGHVS and CDR2 is FNYEAQ. The chain's CDR3 is CASSLVAAESGTSGKQETQYF. In nucleotides, the CDR3 is TGTGCCAGCAGCTTAGTAGCAGCAGAAAGCGGGACTAGCGGGAAACAAGAGACCCAGTACTTC.

This clone has a handful of counts. This rearrangement joins TRBV6-1 to TRBJ1-6; D not resolved. Germline loops: CDR1 MNHNS, CDR2 SASEGT. The CDR3 length is 12 residues. Trimming cost V 4 bases and J 7 bases, with 5 bases left between them. This chain's CDR3 is CASSVGNSPLHF. The CDR3 bases are TGTGCCAGCAGTGTTGGGAATTCACCCCTCCACTTT.

The chain combines TRBV6-5 with TRBJ2-7, with 12 bases lining up with TRBD1. CDR1 MNHEY and CDR2 SVGAGI come from the germline V gene. This CDR3 region has 14 residues. With V trimmed by 6 bases and J by 2 bases, 2 bases remained unmatched. CDR3 nucleotide sequence: TGTGCCAGCAGAGGGACAGGGGGCACCTACGAGCAGTACTTC. As protein: CASRGTGGTYEQYF.

The V call is TRBV11-3, the J call TRBJ2-7; D is possibly TRBD2 (5 bases). The CDR3 has 11 residues. The ends were cut back, 4 bases at V and 4 bases at J, with 5 bases in the middle. CDR1 and CDR2 (germline): SGHNT, YENEEA. The DNA for the CDR3 is TGTGCCAGCAGCTGGAGGTACGAGCAGTACTTC. Protein: CASSWRYEQYF.

CDR3 in DNA: TGTGCCAGCAGCCGCGGAGACGGGAGGTCGTACAATGAGCAGTTCTTC. Protein product: CASSRGDGRSYNEQFF. The J gene is TRBJ2-1, the V gene TRBV7-8; 7 bases map to TRBD2. The CDR3 contains 16 residues. V dropped 5 bases and J dropped 4; count of bases not matched to a gene: 11. Germline V gene lookup returns CDR1 SGHVS and CDR2 FQNEAQ.